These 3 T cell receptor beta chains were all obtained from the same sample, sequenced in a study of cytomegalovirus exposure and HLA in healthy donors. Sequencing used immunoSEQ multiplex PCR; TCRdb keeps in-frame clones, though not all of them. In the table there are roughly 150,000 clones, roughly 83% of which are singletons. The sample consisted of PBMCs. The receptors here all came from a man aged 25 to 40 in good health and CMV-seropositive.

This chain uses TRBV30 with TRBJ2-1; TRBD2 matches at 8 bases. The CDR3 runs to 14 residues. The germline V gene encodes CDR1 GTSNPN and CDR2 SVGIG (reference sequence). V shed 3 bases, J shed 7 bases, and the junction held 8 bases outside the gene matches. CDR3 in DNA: TGTGCCTGGAGAAAAGCCGGGGGGGATAATGAGCAGTTCTTC. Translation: CAWRKAGGDNEQFF.

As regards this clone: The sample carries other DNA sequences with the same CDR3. CDR3 protein: CASSLQGDEQYF. For the CDR3, the DNA is TGTGCCAGCAGCCTCCAGGGCGACGAGCAGTACTTC. V and J are TRBV6-5 and TRBJ2-7, with a possible D match to TRBD1 (5 bases). Per germline, CDR1 MNHEY and CDR2 SVGAGI. The CDR3 consists of 12 residues. Trimming shortened V by 6 bases and J by 5 bases, and 11 bases separated the two germline ends.

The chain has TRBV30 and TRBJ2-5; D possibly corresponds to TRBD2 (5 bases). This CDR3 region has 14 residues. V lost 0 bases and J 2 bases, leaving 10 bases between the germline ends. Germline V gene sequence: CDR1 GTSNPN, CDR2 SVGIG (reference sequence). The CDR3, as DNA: TGTGCCTGGAGTGTAGCGAGCGGACAAGAGACCCAGTACTTC. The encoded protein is CAWSVASGQETQYF.